The next 4 T cell receptor beta chains were all read from a single sample in a study of T-cell memory formation after mild COVID-19. TCRdb redid the calling of the 5' RACE reads with MiXCR, one entry per CDR3 protein. Seen here are around 150,000 distinct CDR3 sequences, about 9.9% observed once, and the top ten hold 3.8%. Sequenced: PBMCs or a T cell subset sorted from them (not recorded which). These receptor sequences come from a man younger than 35 who had mild COVID-19 (a few samples of this study predate the infection). Cell type and time point are not known.

A few counts support this clonotype. The rearrangement uses TRBV7-3 and TRBJ2-1; 8 bases are shared with TRBD1. CDR3 length: 15 residues. Trimming at V came to 3 bases and at J to 2 bases, leaving 3 bases not matched to a gene. Germline values: CDR1 SGHTA, CDR2 FQGTGA. Here the CDR3 reads CASSLDRVAYNEQFF. CDR3 coding DNA: TGTGCCAGCAGCTTGGACAGGGTGGCCTACAATGAGCAGTTCTTC.

The chain combines TRBV6-5 with TRBJ2-3; maybe TRBD2 (5 bases). Trimming took 5 bases from V and 6 from J, leaving 12 bases between them. Germline lookup yields CDR1 MNHEY and CDR2 SVGAGI. The CDR3 is 13 residues long. The chain's CDR3 is CASSKRSIDTQYF. The DNA of the CDR3 is TGTGCCAGCAGTAAGCGGTCCATCGATACGCAGTATTTT.

This clonotype was counted many times. V usage is TRBV5-1 and J usage is TRBJ2-3; D is unresolved. V was cut by 1 base and J by 0 bases, with 6 bases left in between. The CDR3 is 14 residues long. Germline values: CDR1 SGHRS, CDR2 YFSETQ. CDR3 loop: CASSLLGSTDTQYF. DNA for the CDR3: TGCGCCAGCAGCTTGCTAGGGAGCACAGATACGCAGTATTTT.

This clonotype has a handful of counts. The chain couples TRBV6-2 or TRBV6-3 to TRBJ2-7, with 7 bases matching TRBD2. V shed 4 bases, J shed 4 bases, and the junction held 13 bases outside the gene matches. Germline V gene sequence: CDR1 MNHEY, CDR2 SVGEGT. The CDR3 loop spans 16 amino acids. The CDR3 here is CASSSLRRLALYEQYV. In nucleotides, the CDR3 is TGTGCCAGCAGTTCACTGCGTCGACTAGCCCTTTACGAGCAGTACGTC.